The T cell receptor beta chain under discussion was sequenced for a study of metastatic and nonmetastatic thyroid tumors. Study summary: Repertoire data that came from the blood and tumor or nodule tissue of malignant and benign thyroid patients were compared. Points from the study as a whole: It was reported that TCR beta diversity was significantly higher in malignant thyroid tumors than benign nodules, in blood and tumor.

The CDR3 runs to 14 residues. Germline values: CDR1 SEHNR, CDR2 FQNEAQ (reference sequence). Trimming pared 5 bases from V and 7 bases from J, leaving 15 bases between. This clone was observed many times. As yet, its antigen is unknown. Original data processing: A distant-metastasis classifier for papillary thyroid cancer was built using CDR3 differences across clinicopathological groups. TCRdb redid the clone calls on the PCR reads using MiXCR. In this record, the V and J calls reflect TCRdb's handling and not the investigators' own analysis. Among approximately 84,000 clones, 15% were seen once, and the ten largest hold 3.6%. Thyroid surgery was preceded by no treatment in any patient.

This chain uses TRBV7-9 with TRBJ2-1; TRBD1 might be the D (6 bases). Sequencing was carried out using blood. The sequence derives from a female donor with papillary thyroid cancer or a benign thyroid nodule (not recorded which). Some clones in this sample may be carry-over from other donors' samples. This CDR3 reads CASSLSGTLNEQFF. For the CDR3, the DNA is TGTGCCAGCAGCCTTTCCGGGACACTGAATGAGCAGTTCTTC.